The next 6 T cell receptor beta chains were all read from a single sample in a study of blood T cell repertoires in COVID-19. Assay used: immunoSEQ multiplex PCR; TCRdb lists only in-frame clones, some missing. The sample lists around 250,000 clones, roughly 85% occurring once. Source material: peripheral blood. These receptors were collected from a woman aged 18-30 years with acute or convalescent COVID-19.

J is TRBJ2-1 and V is TRBV7-3, with D perhaps TRBD2 (6 bases). Looked up from germline, CDR1 is SGHTA and CDR2 is FQGTGA. Trimming shortened V by 1 base and J by 4 bases, and 11 bases separated the two germline ends. The CDR3 is 15 amino acids. The CDR3 DNA is TGTGCCAGCAGCTTAATATTAGCGGCTTACAATGAGCAGTTCTTC. Residues: CASSLILAAYNEQFF.

J is TRBJ1-2 and V is TRBV6-5; TRBD1 matches at 7 bases. J gave up 5 bases and V 5 bases, and 11 bases lay outside the gene matches. This CDR3 is 15 amino acids long. Germline V gene sequence: CDR1 MNHEY, CDR2 SVGAGI. Written as DNA, the CDR3 is TGTGCCAGCAGTAACCGGGGACAGTTGTTTTATGGCTACACCTTC. It specifies CASSNRGQLFYGYTF.

The chain uses TRBV5-4 and TRBJ2-3, with 14 bases that match TRBD2. The germline V gene has CDR1 SGHNT and CDR2 YYREEE (reference sequence). This CDR3 contains 16 residues. The V segment lost 2 bases and the J segment 4 bases; nucleotides outside the gene matches: 3. CDR3 region: CASSFGLAGGADTQYF. The CDR3, as DNA: TGTGCCAGCAGCTTCGGACTAGCGGGAGGAGCAGATACGCAGTATTTT.

The chain carries TRBV11-3 and TRBJ2-1, with D uncertain. Per the germline V gene, CDR1 is SGHNT and CDR2 is YENEEA. The germline V and J ends were trimmed by 1 base and 4 bases, with 5 bases remaining between them. The CDR3 covers 13 residues. CDR3 sequence: CASSLGQYNEQFF. CDR3 bases: TGTGCCAGCAGCTTAGGGCAGTACAATGAGCAGTTCTTC.

The V call is TRBV28, the J call TRBJ2-7; D possibly corresponds to TRBD2 (6 bases). Germline V CDR1 and CDR2: MDHEN, SYDVKM. Trimming removed 2 bases from V and 0 bases from J, with 11 bases in between. The CDR3 is 15 residues long. CDR3 nucleotide sequence: TGTGCCAGCAGTTTACGGGGGAAGAGCTCCTACGAGCAGTACTTC. Protein: CASSLRGKSSYEQYF. Together with reference TRBV28 and TRBJ2-7, the CDR3 gives the full variable domain: DVKVTQSSRYLVKRTGEKVFLECVQDMDHENMFWYRQDPGLGLRLIYFSYDVKMKEKGDIPEGYSVSREKKERFSLILESASTNQTSMYLCASSLRGKSSYEQYFGPGTRLTVT.

CDR3 nucleotide sequence: TGCAGCGTCCTGGGGGGACTAGTCTCTACAAATGAGCAGTTCTTC. This gives the protein CSVLGGLVSTNEQFF. The chain has TRBV29-1 and TRBJ2-1; 8 positions match TRBD2. Germline V gene lookup returns CDR1 SQVTM and CDR2 ANQGSEA. The CDR3 totals 15 residues. The V segment lost 6 bases and the J segment 7 bases; nucleotides outside the gene matches: 14.